These T cell receptor beta chains were read from a single sample in a study of cytomegalovirus exposure and HLA in healthy donors. The protocol was immunoSEQ multiplex PCR, while the TCRdb copy is restricted to in-frame clones and leaves out a portion. The sample consists of a few hundred thousand clones, roughly 79% of them appearing once. The sample was PBMCs. All receptors derive from a young man in good health and CMV-seronegative. Each CDR3 is given with its conserved first and last residue. Fields, in order: D gene, J gene, V gene, clone size, CDR3 protein, CDR3 DNA. D genes are given only for firm matches. Size tells how often a clone was seen (once, few, many) or the class of an expanded clone, and some rows leave it out.

>.|TRBJ2-1|TRBV9|.
CASSPSRSSYNEQFF
TGTGCCAGCAGCCCGAGTCGGAGCTCCTACAATGAGCAGTTCTTC
>.|TRBJ1-3|TRBV30|once
CAWRLLGGPGNTIYF
TGTGCCTGGAGACTTTTGGGGGGGCCTGGAAACACCATATATTTT
>.|TRBJ1-2|TRBV9|.
CASSVGRDESYGYTF
TGTGCCAGCAGCGTAGGGAGGGACGAGAGCTATGGCTACACCTTC
>TRBD1|TRBJ2-3|TRBV29-1|.
CSVDRDREVGGDTQYF
TGCAGCGTTGATAGGGACAGGGAAGTTGGTGGAGATACGCAGTATTTT
>TRBD1|TRBJ1-5|TRBV6-6|.
CASSHAQGAQPQHF
TGTGCCAGCAGTCACGCACAGGGGGCACAGCCCCAGCATTTT
>.|TRBJ1-1|TRBV29-1|.
CSVAGLNTEAFF
TGCAGCGTTGCGGGATTGAACACTGAAGCTTTCTTT
>TRBD1|TRBJ2-5|TRBV11-2|.
CASRETGETQYF
TGTGCCAGCAGGGAGACAGGGGAGACCCAGTACTTC
>.|TRBJ1-5|TRBV2|few
CASSYRVPDQPQHF
TGTGCCAGCAGCTACAGGGTTCCGGATCAGCCCCAGCATTTT
>TRBD1|TRBJ2-6|TRBV6-1|.
CASSEWTGRTTGANVLTF
TGTGCCAGCAGTGAATGGACAGGGAGAACAACTGGGGCCAACGTCCTGACTTTC
>.|TRBJ2-1|TRBV4-3|few
CASSQGLGGEGNEQFF
TGCGCCAGCAGCCAAGGTCTAGGGGGTGAGGGCAATGAGCAGTTCTTC
>.|TRBJ1-6|TRBV29-1|.
CSVGATYNSPLHF
TGCAGCGTTGGGGCGACCTATAATTCACCCCTCCACTTT
>TRBD2|TRBJ2-5|TRBV7-6|.
CASRDPYGGRGETQYF
TGTGCCAGCAGAGACCCTTATGGAGGGAGGGGTGAGACCCAGTACTTC
>.|TRBJ1-2|TRBV29-1|.
CSVSGANYGYTF
TGCAGCGTTAGCGGAGCTAACTATGGCTACACCTTC
>.|TRBJ2-1|TRBV7-2|.
CASSLTRTGTLHYNEQFF
TGTGCCAGCAGCTTAACCCGCACAGGGACCCTTCACTACAATGAGCAGTTCTTC
>.|TRBJ1-2|TRBV25-1|.
CASSASGLQGYGYTF
TGTGCCAGCAGCGCCTCGGGGCTACAGGGCTATGGCTACACCTTC
>TRBD2|TRBJ2-3|TRBV4-3|.
CASSQGTRLSDTQYF
TGCGCCAGCAGCCAAGGGACTAGATTATCGGATACGCAGTATTTT
>.|TRBJ2-5|TRBV7-3|.
CASSLTIQETQYF
TGTGCCAGCAGCTTAACTATCCAAGAGACCCAGTACTTC
>.|TRBJ1-2|TRBV5-6|.
CASSAGRGGVNYGYTF
TGTGCCAGCAGTGCCGGCCGAGGCGGCGTTAACTATGGCTACACCTTC
>.|TRBJ1-2|TRBV19|.
CASSMTPGGIVGYTF
TGTGCCAGTAGTATGACGCCAGGAGGGATAGTTGGCTACACCTTC
>.|TRBJ1-5|TRBV2|.
CASSEGGYSNQPQHF
TGTGCCAGCAGTGAAGGAGGGTATAGCAATCAGCCCCAGCATTTT
>.|TRBJ1-2|TRBV14|.
CASSQNPGTLALGNYGYTF
TGTGCCAGCAGCCAAAACCCGGGGACACTCGCCCTGGGGAACTATGGCTACACCTTC
>TRBD1|TRBJ1-2|TRBV2|.
CASSERVTGGAGGYTF
TGTGCCAGCAGTGAGAGGGTGACAGGGGGCGCGGGTGGCTACACCTTC
>TRBD1|TRBJ1-1|TRBV7-2|few
CASSLYQGEKAFF
TGTGCCAGCAGCTTATACCAGGGGGAGAAAGCTTTCTTT
>TRBD1|TRBJ1-2|TRBV6-1|few
CASSLGNPGGNGYTF
TGTGCCAGCAGTTTGGGCAACCCAGGGGGAAATGGCTACACCTTC
>.|TRBJ2-7|TRBV28|few
CASNKQEKIYEQYF
TGTGCCAGCAATAAACAGGAGAAAATCTACGAGCAGTACTTC
>.|TRBJ1-4|TRBV4-3|few
CASSLLLSNEKLFF
TGCGCCAGCAGCCTACTGTTGAGTAATGAAAAACTGTTTTTT
>.|TRBJ1-1|TRBV4-3|.
CASSQVWGNTEAFF
TGCGCCAGCAGCCAAGTTTGGGGCAACACTGAAGCTTTCTTT
>.|TRBJ1-2|TRBV30|.
CAWGQLTNYGYTF
TGTGCCTGGGGACAGCTGACTAACTATGGCTACACCTTC
>.|TRBJ2-7|TRBV27|.
CASSSSGTYSYEQYF
TGTGCCAGCAGTTCATCCGGGACATACTCCTACGAGCAGTACTTC
>.|TRBJ1-5|TRBV16|.
CASSQSNTNNQPQHF
TGTGCCAGCAGCCAATCCAACACCAACAATCAGCCCCAGCATTTT
>TRBD1|TRBJ2-7|TRBV5-1|.
CASSLAGTGANEQYF
TGCGCCAGCAGCTTGGCCGGGACAGGGGCCAACGAGCAGTACTTC
>.|TRBJ1-1|TRBV6-5|once
CASSYGRRYMNTEAFF
TGTGCCAGCAGTTACGGCCGCCGTTACATGAACACTGAAGCTTTCTTT
>.|TRBJ2-1|TRBV4-2|.
CASSQDSRNEQFF
TGTGCCAGCAGCCAAGATAGCCGCAATGAGCAGTTCTTC
>TRBD1|TRBJ1-4|TRBV5-1|.
CASSLGGQATNEKLFF
TGCGCCAGCAGCTTGGGGGGACAGGCAACTAATGAAAAACTGTTTTTT
>TRBD2|TRBJ2-3|TRBV9|.
CASSTPTSGRTDTQYF
TGTGCCAGCAGCACACCGACTAGCGGGAGAACAGATACGCAGTATTTT
>TRBD2|TRBJ2-1|TRBV11-3|.
CASSLALAGVNEQFF
TGTGCCAGCAGCTTAGCACTAGCGGGAGTCAATGAGCAGTTCTTC
>.|TRBJ2-3|TRBV29-1|.
CSVEEGASDTQYF
TGCAGCGTTGAAGAAGGGGCGTCAGATACGCAGTATTTT
>.|TRBJ2-7|TRBV13|.
CASSLAKTGTLGLTYEQYF
TGTGCCAGCAGCTTAGCCAAAACCGGGACATTGGGCCTCACCTACGAGCAGTACTTC
>TRBD1|TRBJ1-2|TRBV30|.
CAWRQGDYGYTF
TGTGCCTGGAGACAGGGGGACTATGGCTACACCTTC
>.|TRBJ1-4|TRBV5-4|once
CASSFTGLIGEKLFF
TGTGCCAGCAGCTTTACGGGTCTTATCGGGGAAAAACTGTTTTTT
>.|TRBJ2-2|TRBV28|.
CASRGQGNTGELFF
TGTGCCAGCAGGGGCCAGGGAAACACCGGGGAGCTGTTTTTT
>TRBD1|TRBJ1-6|TRBV6-4|.
CASSLDRVNSPLHF
TGTGCCAGCAGCCTGGACAGGGTTAATTCACCCCTCCACTTT
>.|TRBJ1-4|TRBV11-3|.
CASSTRQGGNEKLFF
TGTGCCAGCAGCACCCGGCAGGGAGGTAATGAAAAACTGTTTTTT